These T cell receptor beta chains were read from a single sample in a study of beta chain features in type 1 diabetes. Data came from immunoSEQ multiplex PCR; TCRdb stores just in-frame clones and leaves some out. The sample lists fewer than 200,000 clones, 10% occurring once. Sequencing used central memory CD4+ T cells from blood. Every receptor here comes from a man under 40 with type 1 diabetes. Each CDR3 is given with its conserved first and last residue. The D gene is left open where the match is weak. For some rows the clone size is stated as once, few or many, or as a class when expanded; others skip it.

size: -; J: TRBJ1-5; V: TRBV30; D: -; CDR3: CAWSTAGNQPQHF; DNA: TGTGCCTGGAGTACTGCTGGCAATCAGCCCCAGCATTTT
size: -; J: TRBJ2-6; V: TRBV30; D: TRBD1; CDR3: CAWSVPMTGQGSGANVLTF; DNA: TGTGCCTGGAGTGTTCCAATGACTGGACAGGGGTCTGGGGCCAACGTCCTGACTTTC
size: -; J: TRBJ1-2; V: TRBV28; D: -; CDR3: CASRGRGGYTF; DNA: TGTGCCAGCAGGGGCAGGGGCGGCTACACCTTC
size: -; J: TRBJ2-7; V: TRBV7-2; D: -; CDR3: CASSAAGSSSYEQYF; DNA: TGTGCCAGCAGCGCCGCCGGGAGTAGCTCCTACGAGCAGTACTTC
size: few; J: TRBJ2-1; V: TRBV29-1; D: -; CDR3: CSVDRYNEQFF; DNA: TGCAGCGTAGACAGGTACAATGAGCAGTTCTTC
size: few; J: TRBJ2-2; V: TRBV19; D: -; CDR3: CASTGRVETGELFF; DNA: TGTGCCAGTACCGGCAGGGTGGAAACCGGGGAGCTGTTTTTT
size: few; J: TRBJ2-5; V: TRBV18; D: -; CDR3: CASSPRPEDGGKKTQYF; DNA: TGTGCCAGCTCACCAAGGCCTGAGGATGGGGGCAAGAAGACCCAGTACTTC
size: -; J: TRBJ1-2; V: TRBV10-3; D: -; CDR3: CAISEQQGNYGYTF; DNA: TGTGCCATCAGTGAGCAGCAGGGTAACTATGGCTACACCTTC
size: -; J: TRBJ2-5; V: TRBV6-5; D: -; CDR3: CASPRLVETQYF; DNA: TGTGCCAGCCCTAGGTTGGTAGAGACCCAGTACTTC
size: -; J: TRBJ1-1; V: TRBV4-2; D: -; CDR3: CASSQSGPGKGNTEAFF; DNA: TGTGCCAGCAGCCAATCAGGGCCTGGGAAGGGGAACACTGAAGCTTTCTTT
size: few; J: TRBJ2-2; V: TRBV15; D: -; CDR3: CATSPRLASDGELFF; DNA: TGTGCCACCAGCCCCCGGTTAGCGTCGGACGGGGAGCTGTTTTTT
size: few; J: TRBJ2-3; V: TRBV14; D: -; CDR3: CASSPFSGSFSTDTQYF; DNA: TGTGCCAGCAGCCCCTTCTCAGGCAGCTTCAGCACAGATACGCAGTATTTT
size: -; J: TRBJ2-7; V: TRBV9; D: TRBD2; CDR3: CASSVEAGGYEQYF; DNA: TGTGCCAGCAGCGTAGAAGCGGGGGGCTACGAGCAGTACTTC
size: -; J: TRBJ1-5; V: TRBV10-3; D: -; CDR3: CAIRGGGKSDQPQHF; DNA: TGTGCCATCAGGGGTGGGGGGAAGTCAGATCAGCCCCAGCATTTT
size: -; J: TRBJ2-1; V: TRBV6-6; D: TRBD2; CDR3: CASSAGTTYYNEQFF; DNA: TGTGCCAGCAGCGCCGGGACTACCTACTACAATGAGCAGTTCTTC
size: few; J: TRBJ1-2; V: TRBV30; D: TRBD1; CDR3: CAWSRTGLYGYTF; DNA: TGTGCCTGGAGCCGGACAGGACTCTATGGCTACACCTTC
size: few; J: TRBJ1-4; V: TRBV5-1; D: TRBD1; CDR3: CASSLEGQGAGKLFF; DNA: TGCGCCAGCAGCTTGGAGGGACAGGGGGCTGGAAAACTGTTTTTT
size: few; J: TRBJ2-5; V: TRBV5-1; D: -; CDR3: CASSTGKWETQYF; DNA: TGCGCCAGCAGCACCGGGAAATGGGAGACCCAGTACTTC
size: -; J: TRBJ2-1; V: TRBV15; D: -; CDR3: CATSNEAGWGNEQFF; DNA: TGTGCCACCAGCAATGAGGCGGGATGGGGCAATGAGCAGTTCTTC
size: few; J: TRBJ2-7; V: TRBV15; D: -; CDR3: CATSRTEQNYEQYF; DNA: TGTGCCACCAGCAGGACGGAACAGAACTACGAGCAGTACTTC
size: -; J: TRBJ2-3; V: TRBV25-1; D: TRBD2; CDR3: CASSPGLSTDTQYF; DNA: TGTGCCAGCAGTCCGGGACTATCAACAGATACGCAGTATTTT
size: -; J: TRBJ1-5; V: TRBV7-8; D: TRBD1; CDR3: CASSPSRQGSQPQHF; DNA: TGTGCCAGCAGCCCGAGCAGACAGGGATCTCAGCCCCAGCATTTT
size: -; J: TRBJ1-1; V: TRBV28; D: TRBD1; CDR3: CASLDRVNTEAFF; DNA: TGTGCCAGCCTCGACAGGGTTAACACTGAAGCTTTCTTT
size: few; J: TRBJ1-1; V: TRBV18; D: TRBD1; CDR3: CASSVRDSTEAFF; DNA: TGTGCCAGCTCCGTACGGGACAGCACTGAAGCTTTCTTT
size: few; J: TRBJ2-7; V: TRBV18; D: TRBD1; CDR3: CASSTGQGYEQYF; DNA: TGTGCCAGCTCGACGGGACAGGGCTACGAGCAGTACTTC
size: few; J: TRBJ1-2; V: TRBV18; D: -; CDR3: CASSPNLQGIADGYTF; DNA: TGTGCCAGCTCACCTAATCTTCAGGGTATCGCGGACGGCTACACCTTC
size: -; J: TRBJ2-5; V: TRBV27; D: TRBD2; CDR3: CASSFPNRGLAGVRGETQYF; DNA: TGTGCCAGCAGTTTCCCGAATAGGGGACTAGCGGGAGTTCGGGGAGAGACCCAGTACTTC
size: few; J: TRBJ1-2; V: TRBV18; D: -; CDR3: CASSPYQGGFYGYTF; DNA: TGTGCCAGCTCACCGTATCAGGGAGGCTTCTATGGCTACACCTTC
size: -; J: TRBJ2-7; V: TRBV11-1; D: -; CDR3: CASSLQQFYEQYF; DNA: TGTGCCAGCAGCTTGCAACAGTTCTACGAGCAGTACTTC
size: few; J: TRBJ2-5; V: TRBV18; D: TRBD2; CDR3: CASSPVAGVVQETQYF; DNA: TGTGCCAGCTCACCTGTAGCGGGAGTAGTCCAAGAGACCCAGTACTTC
size: many; J: TRBJ2-5; V: TRBV11-1; D: -; CDR3: CASSSKETQYF; DNA: TGTGCCAGCAGCTCCAAAGAGACCCAGTACTTC
size: few; J: TRBJ2-7; V: TRBV6-6; D: TRBD1; CDR3: CASLSGGGYEQYF; DNA: TGTGCCAGCCTCTCAGGGGGTGGATACGAGCAGTACTTC
size: -; J: TRBJ1-4; V: TRBV30; D: -; CDR3: CAWAGGPVEKLFF; DNA: TGTGCCTGGGCGGGGGGGCCGGTCGAAAAACTGTTTTTT
size: few; J: TRBJ2-3; V: TRBV4-3; D: -; CDR3: CASSQEISSVTDTQYF; DNA: TGCGCCAGCAGCCAAGAGATTAGCTCCGTAACAGATACGCAGTATTTT
size: few; J: TRBJ2-1; V: TRBV7-3; D: -; CDR3: CASSLDSRDFREQFF; DNA: TGTGCCAGCAGCCTGGACTCCCGGGATTTCCGTGAGCAGTTCTTC
size: -; J: TRBJ2-5; V: TRBV5-1; D: -; CDR3: CASSSTSPGETQYF; DNA: TGCGCCAGCAGCTCCACTAGTCCTGGGGAGACCCAGTACTTC
size: few; J: TRBJ2-7; V: TRBV5-1; D: TRBD2; CDR3: CASSLDKGGYEQYF; DNA: TGCGCCAGCAGCTTGGATAAGGGAGGGTACGAGCAGTACTTC
size: few; J: TRBJ2-1; V: TRBV7-2; D: TRBD2; CDR3: CASSLATGGGNNEQFF; DNA: TGTGCCAGCAGCTTAGCGACCGGGGGGGGAAACAATGAGCAGTTCTTC
size: few; J: TRBJ1-3; V: TRBV5-1; D: -; CDR3: CASSPIPGSGNTIYF; DNA: TGCGCCAGCAGCCCCATTCCGGGATCTGGAAACACCATATATTTT
size: -; J: TRBJ2-5; V: TRBV5-1; D: TRBD1; CDR3: CASRQGTGSSGAQYF; DNA: TGCGCCAGCAGACAAGGGACAGGATCATCGGGGGCCCAGTACTTC
size: few; J: TRBJ2-1; V: TRBV5-1; D: -; CDR3: CASSLTRSPYNEQFF; DNA: TGCGCCAGCAGCTTAACGAGATCCCCCTACAATGAGCAGTTCTTC
size: -; J: TRBJ2-1; V: TRBV5-1; D: TRBD2; CDR3: CASSELASNEQFF; DNA: TGCGCCAGCAGCGAACTAGCGAGCAATGAGCAGTTCTTC
size: -; J: TRBJ1-2; V: TRBV28; D: TRBD1; CDR3: CASSPGQLFYGYTF; DNA: TGTGCCAGCAGTCCGGGACAGTTATTCTATGGCTACACCTTC
size: -; J: TRBJ2-2; V: TRBV5-1; D: -; CDR3: CASSLDGLAIGELFF; DNA: TGCGCCAGCAGCTTGGACGGCCTAGCGATCGGGGAGCTGTTTTTT
size: -; J: TRBJ2-2; V: TRBV2; D: TRBD2; CDR3: CASSPRGREAPNTGELFF; DNA: TGTGCCAGCAGCCCCCGCGGGCGGGAGGCTCCGAACACCGGGGAGCTGTTTTTT
size: -; J: TRBJ2-5; V: TRBV9; D: -; CDR3: CASSFDGNRPTQYF; DNA: TGTGCCAGCAGTTTCGATGGGAACAGGCCGACCCAGTACTTC
size: few; J: TRBJ2-1; V: TRBV7-9; D: -; CDR3: CASSLASSRSYNEQFF; DNA: TGTGCCAGCAGCTTAGCTAGCAGCAGATCCTACAATGAGCAGTTCTTC
size: -; J: TRBJ1-1; V: TRBV2; D: TRBD1; CDR3: CASRGTGGFTEAFF; DNA: TGTGCCAGCAGGGGGACAGGGGGGTTCACTGAAGCTTTCTTT